One sample yielded the 31 T cell receptor beta chains listed below, sequenced in a study of brain metastases from non-small cell lung cancer. Using immunoSEQ multiplex PCR, the repertoire was profiled, and TCRdb retains in-frame clones only, with some absent. Altogether roughly 400 clones are present, approximately 85% being singletons, with the ten largest covering around 20%. The sample was tissue from a brain metastasis. These receptors were taken from a donor aged 40 or over with non-small cell lung cancer.

The V call is TRBV18, the J call TRBJ2-7; D unclear. Looked up from germline, CDR1 is KGHSH and CDR2 is LQKENI. The V end was cut by 0 bases, the J end by 2 bases, with 8 bases between. This CDR3 is built from 14 residues. This CDR3 is CASSPPSRTYEQYF. The CDR3 bases are TGTGCCAGCTCACCACCATCCAGAACCTACGAGCAGTACTTC.

The rearrangement links TRBV5-1 to TRBJ2-7; a possible D gene is TRBD1 (6 bases). CDR3 length: 14 residues. V was clipped by 1 base and J by 0 bases, with 8 bases between them. Germline V gene data show CDR1 as SGHRS and CDR2 as YFSETQ. The CDR3 DNA is TGCGCCAGCAGCTTGTCGGACAGCTCCTACGAGCAGTACTTC. As protein: CASSLSDSSYEQYF.

V gene TRBV4-3 combines with J gene TRBJ2-7, with TRBD2 identical over 12 bases. With 0 bases clipped from V and 3 bases from J, the junction kept 12 bases outside the gene matches. Germline V lookup: CDR1 LGHNA, CDR2 YSLEER. This CDR3 comprises 19 residues. CDR3 protein: CASSQDTPLAGGRGYEQYF. In DNA, the CDR3 is TGCGCCAGCAGCCAAGATACGCCCCTAGCGGGAGGGAGAGGCTACGAGCAGTACTTC.

The chain recombines TRBV5-1 with TRBJ1-2; possibly TRBD1 for D (5 bases). Looked up from germline, CDR1 is SGHRS and CDR2 is YFSETQ. The CDR3 spans 12 residues. Trimming cost V 5 bases and J 2 bases, with 7 bases left between them. The CDR3 here is CASRGRNYGYTF. The CDR3 DNA is TGCGCCAGCAGGGGGCGGAACTATGGCTACACCTTC.

CDR3 residues: CASSEELGRAYEQYF. Written as DNA, the CDR3 is TGTGCCAGCAGTGAAGAGTTAGGGAGGGCCTACGAGCAGTACTTC. The J gene is TRBJ2-7, the V gene TRBV2; 7 bases are shared with TRBD2. This CDR3 contains 15 residues. Unmatched junction bases numbered 5, after V lost 1 base and J lost 2 bases. Germline CDR1 is SNHLY and CDR2 is FYNNEI.

This clone was detected a few times. The rearrangement links TRBV29-1 to TRBJ1-1, with 7 bases lining up with TRBD1. V lost 4 bases to trimming and J lost 4 bases; unmatched junction nucleotides: 9. Germline V gives CDR1 SQVTM, CDR2 ANQGSEA. This CDR3 is built from 14 residues. The DNA for the CDR3 is TGCAGCGTTGTAGAAGGCAGGGGGATCACTGAAGCTTTCTTT. Translated: CSVVEGRGITEAFF.

Of note for this clone: The DNA is left out, because the CDR3 cannot be placed on it with certainty; the CDR3 is given as TCRdb lists it. This chain joins TRBV13 and TRBJ1-2; TRBD1 reflects the table's D call only, with no check against the DNA. Germline V gene lookup returns CDR1 PRHDT and CDR2 FYEKMQ (reference sequence). Counting both end residues, the CDR3 totals 11 amino acids. CDR3 loop: CASSFGPGYTF.

This clone was observed a handful of times. Other nucleotide sequences in the sample specify the same CDR3. The V call is TRBV5-4, the J call TRBJ2-3; D could derive from TRBD1 or TRBD2 (5 bases each). V gave up 4 bases and J gave up 4 bases, with 13 bases separating them. In germline, CDR1 is SGHNT, CDR2 YYREEE (reference sequence). This CDR3 has 14 amino acids. CDR3 nucleotides: TGTGCCAGCAGCGGAATGGGACCCCCAGATACGCAGTATTTT. It encodes CASSGMGPPDTQYF.

The genes are TRBV10-3 and TRBJ2-1; no clear D gene. Between the trimmed V and J ends, which lost 5 bases and 10 bases, there was a span of 15 bases. Germline-derived CDR1 and CDR2 are ENHRY and SYGVKD. The CDR3 is made up of 13 amino acids. The CDR3 DNA reads TGTGCCATCAGTCCGGACGGCGAACGAGAGCAGTTCTTC. Protein sequence: CAISPDGEREQFF.

The genes are TRBV12-3 or TRBV12-4 and TRBJ2-7; TRBD1 is a possible D gene (6 bases). CDR3 length equals 13 residues. Between the trimmed V and J ends, which lost 5 bases and 3 bases, there was a span of 11 bases. This CDR3 reads CASSRTAYYEQYF. The CDR3 nucleotides read TGTGCCAGCAGTCGGACAGCTTACTACGAGCAGTACTTC.

V gene TRBV5-4 combines with J gene TRBJ1-2, with TRBD1 identical over 9 bases. Trimming cost V 3 bases and J 4 bases; bases outside gene matches: 16. The V gene's germline CDR1 is SGHNT and CDR2 YYREEE (reference sequence). The CDR3 sequence is 18 residues long. This chain's CDR3 is CASSWEPGQGTFTYGYTF. CDR3 DNA: TGTGCCAGCAGCTGGGAACCCGGACAGGGGACGTTTACCTATGGCTACACCTTC.

The rearrangement joins TRBV7-2 to TRBJ1-2, with 7 positions matching TRBD1. V shed 2 bases and J 9 bases; nucleotides not matched to a gene: 6. CDR1 is SGHTA, CDR2 FQGNSA, per germline. This CDR3 is built from 13 residues. CDR3 residues: CASSLQGVDRYTF. The CDR3, as DNA: TGTGCCAGCAGCTTACAGGGGGTTGACCGCTACACCTTC.

The chain links TRBV3-1 (or the pseudogene TRBV3-2) to TRBJ2-1, with D possibly TRBD2 on 6 matching bases. The CDR3 spans 16 residues. The germline V gene encodes CDR1 LGHDT and CDR2 YNNKEL (reference sequence). Trimming took 1 base from V and 5 from J, leaving 15 bases between them. CDR3 nucleotides: TGTGCCAGCAGCCAAGCCAGGCAGCGGGTGGACAATGAGCAGTTCTTC. The encoded protein is CASSQARQRVDNEQFF.

This chain links TRBV7-2 with TRBJ1-1; no firm D call. The CDR3 has 14 amino acids. CDR1 and CDR2 (germline): SGHTA, FQGNSA. Trimming took 6 bases from V and 0 from J, leaving 11 bases between them. The CDR3 sequence: CASSYGGMNTEAFF. The CDR3 DNA reads TGTGCCAGCAGTTACGGAGGGATGAACACTGAAGCTTTCTTT.

This chain uses TRBV7-2 with TRBJ1-1; D remains unclear. This CDR3 contains 14 residues. V was clipped by 1 base and J by 5 bases, with 11 bases between them. Germline lookup yields CDR1 SGHTA and CDR2 FQGNSA. The CDR3: CASSLEKVWTEAFF. The CDR3 DNA sequence: TGTGCCAGCAGCTTAGAAAAGGTGTGGACTGAAGCTTTCTTT.

The sample holds a few counts of this clone. The chain combines TRBV25-1 with TRBJ1-1, with D hard to call. Germline V lookup: CDR1 MGHDK, CDR2 SYGVNS. The CDR3 is 12 amino acids. Trimming left V 2 bases short and J 5 bases short, with 6 bases between. The CDR3 here is CASSEGRTEAFF. The DNA for the CDR3 is TGTGCCAGCAGTGAAGGACGGACTGAAGCTTTCTTT.

The genes are TRBV6-1 and TRBJ1-6; D possibly corresponds to TRBD1 (6 bases). The V gene lost 4 bases and the J gene lost 6 bases, with 16 bases spanning the gap. The CDR3 covers 16 residues. Germline assignment: CDR1 MNHNS and CDR2 SASEGT. CDR3 loop: CASSANQGSLNSPLHF. For the CDR3, the DNA is TGTGCCAGCAGTGCTAACCAGGGGTCCCTTAATTCACCCCTCCACTTT.

The V and J genes are TRBV5-6 and TRBJ2-5, with D perhaps TRBD2 (6 bases). Germline values: CDR1 SGHDT, CDR2 YYEEEE. CDR3 length: 17 amino acids. V lost 3 bases and J 5 bases, leaving 23 bases between the germline ends. In nucleotides, the CDR3 is TGTGCCAGCAGCTCGAGCGTGAGGGAGGTGCGGTTTGAGACCCAGTACTTC. Residues: CASSSSVREVRFETQYF. Filled out from reference TRBV5-6 and TRBJ2-5, the complete variable domain reads DAGVTQSPTHLIKTRGQQVTLRCSPKSGHDTVSWYQQALGQGPQFIFQYYEEEERQRGNFPDRFSGHQFPNYSSELNVNALLLGDSALYLCASSSSVREVRFETQYFGPGTRLLVL.

The chain couples TRBV12-3 or TRBV12-4 to TRBJ2-2, with D perhaps TRBD1 (5 bases). V lost 3 bases and J lost 5, with 7 bases in between. CDR3 length: 13 amino acids. The CDR3 DNA is TGTGCCAGCAGTTTGGGGCTAACCGGGGAGCTGTTTTTT. This sequence encodes CASSLGLTGELFF.

J is TRBJ2-2 and V is TRBV3-1 (or the pseudogene TRBV3-2); D perhaps matches TRBD2 (6 bases). The CDR3 covers 16 residues. Trimming removed 6 bases from V and 0 bases from J, with 14 bases in between. Germline V gene sequence: CDR1 LGHDT, CDR2 YNNKEL (reference sequence). Here the CDR3 reads CASSGTGLANTGELFF. As DNA, the CDR3 is TGTGCCAGCAGTGGCACGGGACTGGCGAACACCGGGGAGCTGTTTTTT.

This clone showed up just a few times. The gene calls are TRBV10-2 and TRBJ2-7, with TRBD2 matching 8 bases. Germline V CDR1 and CDR2: WSHSY, SAAADI. The V gene end was trimmed by 5 bases and the J gene end by 2 bases; junction bases not matched to a gene: 8. The CDR3 is 15 residues long. In nucleotides, the CDR3 is TGCGCCAGCAGTACAAGCGGGAGTTCAACCTACGAGCAGTACTTC. This translates into CASSTSGSSTYEQYF.

As DNA, the CDR3 is TGTGCCAGCAGGGGGCAGAAGGACACCGGGGAGCTGTTTTTT. It translates to CASRGQKDTGELFF. J is TRBJ2-2 and V is TRBV27; D may be TRBD1 (5 bases). The V end was cut by 6 bases, the J end by 3 bases, with 11 bases between. Germline V gives CDR1 MNHEY, CDR2 SMNVEV (reference sequence). There are 14 residues in the CDR3.

The chain has TRBV28 and TRBJ2-2, with D perhaps assigned TRBD1 or TRBD2 (6 bases each). The CDR3 has 15 amino acids. From germline, CDR1 is MDHEN and CDR2 SYDVKM. Trimming left V 6 bases short and J 5 bases short, with 16 bases between. CDR3 sequence: CASSTGGRSTGELFF. The CDR3 DNA follows: TGTGCCAGCAGCACCGGGGGCAGGTCTACCGGGGAGCTGTTTTTT.

CDR3 nucleotides: TGTGCCAGCAGCCGTGGGCCTACCTACGAGCAGTACTTC. Protein sequence: CASSRGPTYEQYF. The V call is TRBV6-5, the J call TRBJ2-7; no firm D call. The CDR3 extends over 13 amino acids. Per the germline V gene, CDR1 is MNHEY and CDR2 is SVGAGI. With 6 bases removed from V and 2 bases from J, the gap between germline ends came to 11 bases.

This clone was detected only once. This rearrangement joins TRBV7-2 to TRBJ2-3; 8 nucleotides match TRBD2. This CDR3 has 14 residues. With 8 bases clipped from V and 4 bases from J, the junction kept 8 bases outside the gene matches. Germline CDR1 is SGHTA and CDR2 is FQGNSA. CDR3 DNA sequence: TGTGCCAGCTGTCGAGCGGGAGCGGCAGATACGCAGTATTTT. Residues: CASCRAGAADTQYF.

This clone occurred a few times. The chain employs TRBV3-1 (or the pseudogene TRBV3-2) and TRBJ2-1; D uncertain. The ends were cut back, 4 bases at V and 6 bases at J, with 22 bases in the middle. The CDR3 contains 17 residues. CDR1 and CDR2 (germline): LGHDT, YNNKEL (reference sequence). The CDR3 is CASSRWYPFPFRNEQFF. Here the CDR3 DNA reads TGTGCCAGCAGCCGGTGGTATCCCTTTCCATTCCGCAATGAGCAGTTCTTC.

The rearrangement uses TRBV5-4 and TRBJ1-2; TRBD1 is a possible D gene (5 bases). Trimming stripped 4 bases from V and 10 bases from J, with 20 bases between. Germline V gene lookup returns CDR1 SGHNT and CDR2 YYREEE (reference sequence). The CDR3 spans 14 residues. The CDR3 DNA reads as TGTGCCAGCAGCCAGGGCCTCCCTCGCGATGACTACACCTTC. Translating it yields CASSQGLPRDDYTF.

This clone was recorded a few times. This sequence joins TRBV20-1 and TRBJ2-5; D is possibly TRBD1 (5 bases). This CDR3 contains 13 residues. Trimming shortened V by 3 bases and J by 5 bases, and 13 bases separated the two germline ends. In germline, CDR1 is DFQATT, CDR2 SNEGSKA (reference sequence). DNA of the CDR3: TGCAGTGCTAGTTTTGACAGTGGGGAGACCCAGTACTTC. Encoded protein: CSASFDSGETQYF.

This chain joins TRBV4-3 and TRBJ2-1, with D possibly matching TRBD1 (5 bases). CDR1 and CDR2 from the germline V gene are LGHNA and YSLEER. The ends were cut back, 1 base at V and 6 bases at J, with 13 bases in the middle. CDR3 size: 15 residues. Written as DNA, the CDR3 is TGCGCCAGCAGCCAAGCAACAGGTTGGGGCAATGAGCAGTTCTTC. This sequence encodes CASSQATGWGNEQFF.

This chain links TRBV21-1 with TRBJ2-3. TRBV21-1 is deemed a pseudogene. This CDR3 comprises 13 residues. The CDR3 is CASDQLSTDTQYF. The CDR3 nucleotides are TGTGCCAGCGACCAACTTAGCACAGATACGCAGTATTTT.

This clone was found once. The chain combines TRBV7-6 with TRBJ1-2; TRBD1 matches 8 bases. The V segment lost 5 bases and the J segment 4 bases; nucleotides outside the gene matches: 12. The CDR3 length is 16 residues. Germline V gives CDR1 SGHVS, CDR2 FNYEAQ. The CDR3 loop is CASSPYTGTGIYGYTF. Written as DNA, the CDR3 is TGTGCCAGCAGCCCCTATACCGGGACAGGCATCTATGGCTACACCTTC.